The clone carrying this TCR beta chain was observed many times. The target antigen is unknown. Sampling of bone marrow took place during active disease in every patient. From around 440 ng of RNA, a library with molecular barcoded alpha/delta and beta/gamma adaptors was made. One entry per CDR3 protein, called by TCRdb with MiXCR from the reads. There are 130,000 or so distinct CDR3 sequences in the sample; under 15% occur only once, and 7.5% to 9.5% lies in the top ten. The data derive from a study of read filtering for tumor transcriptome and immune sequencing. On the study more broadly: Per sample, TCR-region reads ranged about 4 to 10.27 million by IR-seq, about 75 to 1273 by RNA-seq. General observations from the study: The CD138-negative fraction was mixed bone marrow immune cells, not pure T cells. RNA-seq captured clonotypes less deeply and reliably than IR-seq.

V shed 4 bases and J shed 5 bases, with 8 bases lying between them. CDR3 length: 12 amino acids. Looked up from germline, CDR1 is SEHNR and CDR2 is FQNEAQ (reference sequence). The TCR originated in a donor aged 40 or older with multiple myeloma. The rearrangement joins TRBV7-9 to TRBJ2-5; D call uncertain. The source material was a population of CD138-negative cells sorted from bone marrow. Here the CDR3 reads CASSSSMETQYF. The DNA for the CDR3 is TGTGCCAGCAGCTCTTCAATGGAGACCCAGTACTTC.